Following are 15 T cell receptor beta chains from one sample sequenced in a study of control samples from healthy donors and cancer patients. Generated by immunoSEQ multiplex PCR, the TCRdb table keeps only in-frame clones and is missing some. The sample shows 61,000 or so clones, 85% to 90% of them seen only once. The sample consisted of PBMCs. These receptors all come from a man aged 55 to 69 with colorectal cancer.

V and J are TRBV19 and TRBJ1-1; D is uncertain. The CDR3 sequence is 13 residues long. With 5 bases removed from V and 1 base from J, the gap between germline ends came to 8 bases. CDR1 is LNHDA and CDR2 is SQIVND in the germline V gene (reference sequence). CDR3 sequence (DNA): TGTGCCAGTAGTCCCGGGGAGAACACTGAAGCTTTCTTT. This sequence encodes CASSPGENTEAFF.

The chain is built from TRBV11-3 and TRBJ2-1; 9 bases are shared with TRBD2. The J segment lost 10 bases and the V segment lost 1 base, leaving 5 bases of the junction unmatched. The V gene's germline CDR1 is SGHNT and CDR2 YENEEA. The CDR3 is made up of 14 amino acids. The CDR3 DNA reads TGTGCCAGCAGCTTAGGCGGGGGGGATCGGGAGCAGTTCTTC. Translation: CASSLGGGDREQFF.

The chain combines TRBV9 with TRBJ1-5; no clear D. The CDR3 has 14 residues. V shed 4 bases and J shed 0 bases, with 8 bases lying between them. Per germline, CDR1 SGDLS and CDR2 YYNGEE. The CDR3 loop reads CASSLDGSNQPQHF. In nucleotides, the CDR3 is TGTGCCAGCAGCTTGGACGGTAGCAATCAGCCCCAGCATTTT.

This chain connects TRBV18 to TRBJ2-5, with TRBD1 matching 10 bases. Germline V gives CDR1 KGHSH, CDR2 LQKENI. The V gene end was trimmed by 5 bases and the J gene end by 3 bases; junction bases not matched to a gene: 9. The CDR3 runs to 16 residues. CDR3 protein: CASSSSGTGVKETQYF. Here the CDR3 DNA reads TGTGCCAGCTCATCCTCCGGGACAGGGGTAAAAGAGACCCAGTACTTC.

CDR3: CASSVQGNTEAFF. CDR3 DNA sequence: TGTGCCAGCAGCGTACAGGGTAACACTGAAGCTTTCTTT. V usage is TRBV11-3 and J usage is TRBJ1-1; a possible D gene is TRBD1 (6 bases). The CDR3 is 13 amino acids. CDR1 is SGHNT, CDR2 YENEEA, per germline. Trimming left V 5 bases short and J 2 bases short, with 9 bases between.

This chain connects TRBV11-2 to TRBJ2-1, with a weak D call TRBD2 (5 bases). CDR1 and CDR2 from the germline V gene are SGHAT and FQNNGV. The CDR3 consists of 16 residues. Trimming shortened V by 5 bases and J by 6 bases, and 20 bases separated the two germline ends. CDR3 protein: CASSPRFLAPSNEQFF. For the CDR3, the DNA is TGTGCCAGCAGCCCCCGCTTTTTAGCGCCAAGCAATGAGCAGTTCTTC.

The V and J genes are TRBV7-9 and TRBJ1-2, with 11 bases that match TRBD1. The CDR3 contains 14 residues. CDR1 SEHNR and CDR2 FQNEAQ come from the germline V gene (reference sequence). V dropped 7 bases and J dropped 8; count of bases not matched to a gene: 9. The CDR3 protein is CASTRGQGAWGYTF. The CDR3 DNA reads as TGTGCCAGCACCAGAGGACAGGGGGCATGGGGCTACACCTTC.

V is TRBV27 and J is TRBJ1-6; possibly TRBD1 for D (6 bases). The V gene's germline CDR1 is MNHEY and CDR2 SMNVEV (reference sequence). The CDR3 has 13 residues. V lost 5 bases to trimming and J lost 13 bases, with 15 bases between them. This CDR3 is CASSPQGPSPLHF. CDR3 coding DNA: TGTGCCAGCAGTCCCCAGGGGCCTTCCCCCCTCCACTTT.

The V gene is TRBV7-9, the J gene TRBJ2-2; 7 positions agree with TRBD1. Germline V gene data show CDR1 as SEHNR and CDR2 as FQNEAQ (reference sequence). The V segment lost 5 bases and the J segment 0 bases; nucleotides outside the gene matches: 6. The CDR3 is made up of 16 amino acids. CDR3 in DNA: TGTGCCAGCAGCAGTCCCCAGGGGGCGAACACCGGGGAGCTGTTTTTT. It encodes CASSSPQGANTGELFF.

V and J are TRBV3-1 (or the pseudogene TRBV3-2) and TRBJ2-3; D is possibly TRBD2 (6 bases). Germline assignment: CDR1 LGHDT and CDR2 YNNKEL (reference sequence). V was clipped by 8 bases and J by 0 bases, with 24 bases between them. There are 18 residues in the CDR3. The CDR3 sequence is CASDEEGSSDPSTDTQYF. CDR3 nucleotides: TGTGCCAGCGACGAGGAGGGGAGTAGCGACCCTAGCACAGATACGCAGTATTTT.

The rearrangement links TRBV7-9 to TRBJ1-2; D might be TRBD1 (6 bases). V lost 1 base to trimming and J lost 7 bases, with 13 bases between them. This CDR3 has 14 residues. The V gene's germline CDR1 is SEHNR and CDR2 FQNEAQ (reference sequence). The CDR3 sequence is CASSLVGGWSGYTF. DNA for the CDR3: TGTGCCAGCAGCTTAGTTGGGGGCTGGAGTGGCTACACCTTC.

This chain joins TRBV4-3 and TRBJ2-7; possibly TRBD2 for D (6 bases). Trimming left V 0 bases short and J 3 bases short, with 9 bases between. The CDR3 is 14 residues long. The germline V gene encodes CDR1 LGHNA and CDR2 YSLEER. The chain's CDR3 is CASSQDRGGYEQYF. The CDR3, as DNA: TGCGCCAGCAGCCAAGATAGGGGAGGCTACGAGCAGTACTTC.

The V call is TRBV7-2, the J call TRBJ2-1; the match to TRBD2 covers 10 bases. Germline V gene data show CDR1 as SGHTA and CDR2 as FQGNSA. Trimming at V came to 5 bases and at J to 2 bases, leaving 9 bases not matched to a gene. The CDR3 extends over 17 amino acids. CDR3 protein: CASSSPLLAGPYNEQFF. The CDR3 DNA reads as TGTGCCAGCAGCAGCCCTCTACTAGCGGGGCCCTACAATGAGCAGTTCTTC.

The CDR3 is CASSLFPREEQYF. For the CDR3, the DNA is TGCGCCAGCAGCTTGTTCCCCCGGGAGGAGCAGTACTTC. The genes are TRBV5-1 and TRBJ2-7; D possibly corresponds to TRBD2 (6 bases). The CDR3 length is 13 residues. CDR1 and CDR2 (germline): SGHRS, YFSETQ. The germline V and J ends were trimmed by 1 base and 7 bases, with 12 bases remaining between them.

The rearrangement uses TRBV5-6 and TRBJ1-2; 10 positions agree with TRBD1. In germline, CDR1 is SGHDT, CDR2 YYEEEE. After removal of 4 bases from V and 4 bases from J, the junction contained 4 bases not matched to a gene. The CDR3 is 14 residues long. CDR3 region: CASSPDRGVYGYTF. For the CDR3, the DNA is TGTGCCAGCAGCCCGGACAGGGGGGTCTATGGCTACACCTTC.